The 20 T cell receptor beta chains presented below share a single source sample, sequenced in a study of cytomegalovirus exposure and HLA in healthy donors. Primers included in the PCR were 60 Vbeta and 13 Jbeta primers. Generated by immunoSEQ multiplex PCR, the TCRdb table keeps only in-frame clones and is missing some. This sample yields 130,000 to 150,000 clones, of which about three quarters are seen a single time; nearly 7% belongs to the top ten. Specimen: PBMCs. These receptor sequences come from a man aged 35-49 years in good health and CMV-seropositive.

The chain combines TRBV19 with TRBJ1-2, with a possible D match to TRBD1 (5 bases). Trimming shortened V by 3 bases and J by 4 bases, and 9 bases separated the two germline ends. Germline V gene data show CDR1 as LNHDA and CDR2 as SQIVND (reference sequence). This CDR3 comprises 13 residues. The CDR3 sequence: CASSITRGYGYTF. The CDR3, as DNA: TGTGCCAGTAGTATCACAAGGGGCTATGGCTACACCTTC.

This clone was detected only a few times. This chain uses TRBV4-2 with TRBJ2-3, with TRBD2 identical over 10 bases. The germline V gene encodes CDR1 LGHNA and CDR2 YNFKEQ. This CDR3 comprises 17 residues. After removal of 3 bases from V and 0 bases from J, the junction contained 6 bases not matched to a gene. The CDR3 DNA reads as TGTGCCAGCAGCCAGACCCCTAGCGGGGGAAGCACAGATACGCAGTATTTT. Translating gives CASSQTPSGGSTDTQYF.

This chain connects TRBV28 to TRBJ1-2; D remains unclear. CDR3 size: 13 residues. Trimming shortened V by 5 bases and J by 5 bases, and 12 bases separated the two germline ends. In germline, CDR1 is MDHEN, CDR2 SYDVKM. CDR3 region: CASSQITEYGYTF. The CDR3 DNA reads TGTGCCAGCAGTCAAATAACAGAATATGGCTACACCTTC.

The gene calls are TRBV4-3 and TRBJ2-6; maybe TRBD1 (6 bases). Germline loops: CDR1 LGHNA, CDR2 YSLEER. CDR3 length: 18 amino acids. The V end lost 4 bases, the J end lost 0 bases, and 16 bases lay between the germline ends. CDR3 coding DNA: TGCGCCAGCAGCCGCTCGGACAGACTTGACTCTGGGGCCAACGTCCTGACTTTC. Protein sequence: CASSRSDRLDSGANVLTF.

The chain carries TRBV27 and TRBJ1-6, with TRBD1 identical over 12 bases. Germline V gene data show CDR1 as MNHEY and CDR2 as SMNVEV (reference sequence). This CDR3 has 15 residues. With V trimmed by 6 bases and J by 9 bases, 6 bases remained unmatched. DNA for the CDR3: TGTGCCAGCAGGGGACAGGGGGCGATAGCTTCACCCCTCCACTTT. Amino acid sequence: CASRGQGAIASPLHF.

CDR3 sequence (DNA): TGTGCCAGCAGACGACAGGGTGGCCAGCCCCAGCATTTT. Amino acid sequence: CASRRQGGQPQHF. This sequence joins TRBV6-5 and TRBJ1-5; 7 positions match TRBD1. CDR1 is MNHEY and CDR2 is SVGAGI in the germline V gene. The trim removed 6 bases at V and 7 bases at J, leaving 6 bases unmatched. The CDR3 consists of 13 residues.

This sequence joins TRBV29-1 and TRBJ1-1; D possibly corresponds to TRBD1 (5 bases). This CDR3 has 12 residues. Trimming cost V 7 bases and J 1 base, with 10 bases left between them. Looked up from germline, CDR1 is SQVTM and CDR2 is ANQGSEA. The CDR3 DNA reads TGCAGCGCCAGACAGACGAACACTGAAGCTTTCTTT. Its translation is CSARQTNTEAFF. The full variable domain, rest sourced from reference TRBV29-1 and TRBJ1-1, is SAVISQKPSRDICQRGTSLTIQCQVDSQVTMMFWYRQQPGQSLTLIATANQGSEATYESGFVIDKFPISRPNLTFSTLTVSNMSPEDSSIYLCSARQTNTEAFFGQGTRLTVV.

J is TRBJ1-1 and V is TRBV13; D is uncertain. Trimming removed 3 bases from V and 1 base from J, with 12 bases in between. The germline V gene encodes CDR1 PRHDT and CDR2 FYEKMQ (reference sequence). This CDR3 comprises 15 residues. The CDR3 DNA sequence: TGTGCCAGCAGCTTCCTAACAGTTCAGAACACTGAAGCTTTCTTT. Protein: CASSFLTVQNTEAFF. The full variable domain, rest sourced from reference TRBV13 and TRBJ1-1, is AAGVIQSPRHLIKEKRETATLKCYPIPRHDTVYWYQQGPGQDPQFLISFYEKMQSDKGSIPDRFSAQQFSDYHSELNMSSLELGDSALYFCASSFLTVQNTEAFFGQGTRLTVV.

The rearrangement joins TRBV4-2 to TRBJ1-1, with no clear D. Per germline, CDR1 LGHNA and CDR2 YNFKEQ. V was shortened by 4 bases and J by 4 bases, with 13 bases between the two germline ends. The length of the CDR3 is 14 residues. CDR3: CASSLPQDTTEAFF. The CDR3 DNA reads as TGTGCCAGCAGCCTCCCCCAGGATACCACTGAAGCTTTCTTT.

The chain recombines TRBV7-2 with TRBJ2-5, with D hard to call. CDR3 length: 13 residues. Trimming removed 1 base at V and 2 bases at J, with 5 bases between. Germline loops: CDR1 SGHTA, CDR2 FQGNSA. CDR3 in DNA: TGTGCCAGCAGCTTAGAACAGCAAGAGACCCAGTACTTC. Encoded protein: CASSLEQQETQYF.

The gene calls are TRBV6-5 and TRBJ1-1; D ambiguous. There are 14 residues in the CDR3. Germline lookup yields CDR1 MNHEY and CDR2 SVGAGI. V gave up 3 bases and J gave up 1 base, with 9 bases separating them. Written as DNA, the CDR3 is TGTGCCAGCAGTTATGTGGGAGGGAACACTGAAGCTTTCTTT. It specifies CASSYVGGNTEAFF.

The rearrangement joins TRBV7-9 to TRBJ1-2; 8 bases are shared with TRBD1. Germline CDR1 SEHNR, CDR2 FQNEAQ (reference sequence). Trimming took 4 bases from V and 8 from J; bases not matched to a gene: 9. The CDR3 is 14 residues long. Here the CDR3 reads CASSSTGQGRGYTF. CDR3 nucleotides: TGTGCCAGCAGCTCTACAGGACAGGGCAGAGGCTACACCTTC.

The chain uses TRBV10-1 and TRBJ2-1, with TRBD2 identical over 13 bases. CDR1 and CDR2 (germline): WNHNN, SYGVQD (reference sequence). CDR3 length: 17 residues. V was pared by 4 bases and J by 6 bases, with 9 bases of the junction left unmatched. CDR3 nucleotides: TGCGCCAGCAGTGTTCCCACCGGACTAGCGGGGGTCAATGAGCAGTTCTTC. Amino acid sequence: CASSVPTGLAGVNEQFF.

The chain is built from TRBV5-1 and TRBJ2-1; no clear D. With 0 bases removed from V and 5 bases from J, the gap between germline ends came to 9 bases. Germline CDR1 is SGHRS and CDR2 is YFSETQ. The CDR3 has 14 residues. The chain's CDR3 is CASSLAGSDNEQFF. The CDR3 bases are TGCGCCAGCAGCTTGGCCGGGTCAGACAATGAGCAGTTCTTC.

This clone appeared a few times. DNA for the CDR3: TGTGCCAGCAGCCCGAATCCGGGACAGGCCGTCTACGAGCAGTACTTC. The encoded protein is CASSPNPGQAVYEQYF. The chain recombines TRBV7-9 with TRBJ2-7; 8 bases align to TRBD1. The germline CDR1 and CDR2 sequences are SEHNR and FQNEAQ (reference sequence). The CDR3 sequence is 16 residues long. V shed 5 bases and J 3 bases; nucleotides not matched to a gene: 12.

The chain has TRBV11-2 and TRBJ1-4, with D possibly being TRBD1 (5 bases). This CDR3 contains 15 residues. Germline loops: CDR1 SGHAT, CDR2 FQNNGV. The V and J ends lost 1 base and 8 bases respectively, with 14 bases between them. Written as DNA, the CDR3 is TGTGCCAGCAGCTTAGGGTCGGGGCGGGGAGAAAAACTGTTTTTT. Its protein is CASSLGSGRGEKLFF.

This chain uses TRBV10-3 with TRBJ2-2; TRBD1 aligns across 7 bases. Germline CDR1 ENHRY, CDR2 SYGVKD. With V trimmed by 3 bases and J by 6 bases, 7 bases remained unmatched. The CDR3 consists of 15 residues. The CDR3 region is CAISDATGPPGELFF. The CDR3 DNA follows: TGTGCCATCAGTGACGCGACAGGGCCCCCCGGGGAGCTGTTTTTT.

The rearrangement uses TRBV6-1 and TRBJ2-4, with D possibly being TRBD2 (7 bases). This CDR3 is built from 14 residues. Germline-derived CDR1 and CDR2 are MNHNS and SASEGT. Trimming left V 6 bases short and J 3 bases short, with 12 bases between. In DNA, the CDR3 is TGTGCCAGCAGGGGAGGGGGGGACAAAAACATTCAGTACTTC. As protein: CASRGGGDKNIQYF.

The CDR3, as DNA: TGTGCCGGAGGGCGCCAGGGGGCAGATACGCAGTATTTT. This codes for CAGGRQGADTQYF. The J gene is TRBJ2-3, the V gene TRBV5-6; D perhaps matches TRBD1 (7 bases). Germline V gene lookup returns CDR1 SGHDT and CDR2 YYEEEE. The ends were cut back, 10 bases at V and 4 bases at J, with 16 bases in the middle. The CDR3 sequence is 13 residues long.

This clone was recorded once. The chain recombines TRBV4-3 with TRBJ2-3; 9 bases line up with TRBD2. V lost 1 base and J lost 4; bases outside the gene matches: 6. CDR1 is LGHNA, CDR2 YSLEER, per germline. The CDR3 runs to 16 residues. The CDR3 coding sequence is TGCGCCAGCAGCCAAGTACCGGGACTAGCCCCAGATACGCAGTATTTT. As protein: CASSQVPGLAPDTQYF.